Below are 2 T cell receptor beta chains sequenced from a single sample in a study of post-analysis software for immune sequencing data. General study results and limits: A few TRBV segments occurring more often in patients than controls included TRBV5-6, TRBV5-1 and TRBV20-1.

Unique molecular identifiers were present in the TCR beta cDNA libraries. One entry per CDR3 protein, called by TCRdb with MiXCR from the PCR reads. The repertoire consists of roughly 400,000 distinct CDR3 sequences, with more than 30% occurring once and the leading ten covering 7.6%. No antigens are known for them. The sample was blood. The receptors shown here come from a girl aged 2-10 years with multiple sclerosis.

This clonotype has ten or more counts. The V gene is TRBV20-1, the J gene TRBJ2-3; 14 nucleotides agree with TRBD2. The length of the CDR3 is 15 residues. V was clipped by 5 bases and J by 4 bases; unmatched bases: 5. CDR1 is DFQATT, CDR2 SNEGSKA, per germline (reference sequence). DNA for the CDR3: TGCAGTGCTCCGGGACTAGCGGGGGCACCAGATACGCAGTATTTT. It is translated as CSAPGLAGAPDTQYF.

A few counts support this clonotype. This chain connects TRBV6-6 to TRBJ2-3; D is unresolved. The CDR3 loop spans 14 amino acids. Trimming shortened V by 8 bases and J by 2 bases, and 14 bases separated the two germline ends. Germline V gene lookup returns CDR1 MNHNY and CDR2 SVGAGI (reference sequence). The CDR3: CASVQLLNTDTQYF. DNA of the CDR3: TGTGCCAGCGTCCAGTTACTTAACACAGATACGCAGTATTTT.